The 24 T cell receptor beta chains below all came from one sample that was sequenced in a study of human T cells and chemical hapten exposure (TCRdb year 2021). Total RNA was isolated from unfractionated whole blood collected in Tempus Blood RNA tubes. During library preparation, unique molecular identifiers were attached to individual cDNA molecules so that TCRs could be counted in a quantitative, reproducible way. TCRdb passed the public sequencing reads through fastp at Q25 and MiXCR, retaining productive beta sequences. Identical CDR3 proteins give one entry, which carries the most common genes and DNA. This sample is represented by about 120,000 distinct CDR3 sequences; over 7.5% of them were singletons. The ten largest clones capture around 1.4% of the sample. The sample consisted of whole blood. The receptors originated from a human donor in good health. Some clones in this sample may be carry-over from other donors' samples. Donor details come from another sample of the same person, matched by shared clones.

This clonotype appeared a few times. The CDR3 here is CASNAVFSYEQYF. CDR3 nucleotide sequence: TGTGCCAGCAATGCCGTTTTCTCCTACGAGCAGTACTTC. This chain links TRBV2 with TRBJ2-7; D remains ambiguous. The CDR3 consists of 13 residues. V gave up 7 bases and J gave up 0 bases, with 10 bases separating them. CDR1 SNHLY and CDR2 FYNNEI come from the germline V gene.

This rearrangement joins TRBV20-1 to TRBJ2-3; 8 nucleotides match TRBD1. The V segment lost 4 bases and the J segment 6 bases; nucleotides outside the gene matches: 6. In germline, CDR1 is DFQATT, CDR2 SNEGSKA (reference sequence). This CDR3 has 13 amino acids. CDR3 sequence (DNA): TGCAGTGCTACCGGACAGGGATCGGATACGCAGTATTTT. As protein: CSATGQGSDTQYF.

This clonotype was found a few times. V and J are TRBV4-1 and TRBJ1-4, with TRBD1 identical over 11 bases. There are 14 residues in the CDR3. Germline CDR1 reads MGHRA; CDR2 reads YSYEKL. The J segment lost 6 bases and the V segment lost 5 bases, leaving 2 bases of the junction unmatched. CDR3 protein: CASSLDRGHEKLFF. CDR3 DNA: TGCGCCAGCAGCTTGGACAGGGGGCATGAAAAACTGTTTTTT.

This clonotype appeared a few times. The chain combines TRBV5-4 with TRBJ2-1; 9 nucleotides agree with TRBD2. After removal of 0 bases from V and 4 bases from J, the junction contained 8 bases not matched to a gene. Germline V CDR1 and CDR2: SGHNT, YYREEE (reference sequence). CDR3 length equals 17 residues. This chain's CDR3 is CASSLGAGGSAYNEQFF. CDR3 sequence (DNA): TGTGCCAGCAGCTTGGGAGCGGGGGGATCCGCTTACAATGAGCAGTTCTTC.

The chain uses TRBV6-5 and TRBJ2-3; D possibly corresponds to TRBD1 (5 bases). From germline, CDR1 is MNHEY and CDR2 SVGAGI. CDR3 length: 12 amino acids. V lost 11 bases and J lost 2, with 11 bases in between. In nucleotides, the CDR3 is TGTGCCGTGGGGCGGAACACAGATACGCAGTATTTT. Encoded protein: CAVGRNTDTQYF.

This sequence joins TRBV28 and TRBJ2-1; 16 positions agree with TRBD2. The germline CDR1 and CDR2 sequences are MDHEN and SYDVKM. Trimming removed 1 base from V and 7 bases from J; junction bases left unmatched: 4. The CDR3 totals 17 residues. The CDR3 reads CASSLLGLAGGRNEQFF. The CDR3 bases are TGTGCCAGCAGTTTATTGGGACTAGCGGGAGGGCGTAATGAGCAGTTCTTC. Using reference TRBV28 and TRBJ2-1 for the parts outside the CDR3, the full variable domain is DVKVTQSSRYLVKRTGEKVFLECVQDMDHENMFWYRQDPGLGLRLIYFSYDVKMKEKGDIPEGYSVSREKKERFSLILESASTNQTSMYLCASSLLGLAGGRNEQFFGPGTRLTVL.

CDR3 protein: CASSLAHGGVQAGELFF. For the CDR3, the DNA is TGTGCCAGCAGCTTAGCCCACGGGGGGGTTCAGGCCGGGGAGCTGTTTTTT. This chain joins TRBV7-2 and TRBJ2-2; 8 bases line up with TRBD2. Trimming removed 0 bases from V and 6 bases from J; junction bases left unmatched: 9. Germline loops: CDR1 SGHTA, CDR2 FQGNSA. There are 17 residues in the CDR3.

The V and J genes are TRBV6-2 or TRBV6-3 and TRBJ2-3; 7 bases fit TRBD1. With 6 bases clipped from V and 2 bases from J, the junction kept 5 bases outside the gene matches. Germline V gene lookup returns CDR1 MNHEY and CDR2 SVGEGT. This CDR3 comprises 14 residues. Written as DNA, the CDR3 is TGTGCCAGCAGCCGACAGGGCCTCACAGATACGCAGTATTTT. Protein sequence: CASSRQGLTDTQYF.

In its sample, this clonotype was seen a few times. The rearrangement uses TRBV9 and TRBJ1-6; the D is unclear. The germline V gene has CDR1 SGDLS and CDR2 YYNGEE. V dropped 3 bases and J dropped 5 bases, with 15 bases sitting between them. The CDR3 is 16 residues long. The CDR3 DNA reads TGTGCCAGCAGCGCCAGGACGGATCCTGATAATTCACCCCTCCACTTT. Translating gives CASSARTDPDNSPLHF.

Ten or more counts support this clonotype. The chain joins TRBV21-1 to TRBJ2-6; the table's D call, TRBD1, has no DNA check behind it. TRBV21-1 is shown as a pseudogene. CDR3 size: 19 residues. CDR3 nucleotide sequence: TGTGCCAGCAGCAAAGCCCGACCAGGGGGCGCTTCTGGGGCCAACGTCCTGACTTTC. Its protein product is CASSKARPGGASGANVLTF.

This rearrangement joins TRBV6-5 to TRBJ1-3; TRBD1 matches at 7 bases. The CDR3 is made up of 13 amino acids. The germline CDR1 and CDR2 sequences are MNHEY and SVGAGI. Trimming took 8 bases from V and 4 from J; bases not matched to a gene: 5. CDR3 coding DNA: TGTGCCAGCCGGGACAGCAAGGGAAACACCATATATTTT. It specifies CASRDSKGNTIYF.

In nucleotides, the CDR3 is TGTGCCAGCGTACCAGGGTATAATTCACCCCTCCACTTT. Residues: CASVPGYNSPLHF. The gene calls are TRBV12-3 or TRBV12-4 and TRBJ1-6; perhaps TRBD1 as D (5 bases). The CDR3 is 13 residues long. V was clipped by 8 bases and J by 4 bases, with 9 bases between them.

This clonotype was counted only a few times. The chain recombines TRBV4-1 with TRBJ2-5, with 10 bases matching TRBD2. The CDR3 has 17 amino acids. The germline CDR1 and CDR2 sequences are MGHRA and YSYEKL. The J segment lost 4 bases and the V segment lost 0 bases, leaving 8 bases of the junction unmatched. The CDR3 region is CASSQEEQAGGRETQYF. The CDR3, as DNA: TGCGCCAGCAGCCAAGAAGAGCAAGCGGGGGGGCGAGAGACCCAGTACTTC.

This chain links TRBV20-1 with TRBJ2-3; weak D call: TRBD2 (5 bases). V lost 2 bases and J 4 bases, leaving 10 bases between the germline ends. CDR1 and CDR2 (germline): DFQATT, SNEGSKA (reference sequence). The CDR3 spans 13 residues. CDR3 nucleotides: TGCAGTGCTAGACTTCTAGCCGCAGATACGCAGTATTTT. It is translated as CSARLLAADTQYF.

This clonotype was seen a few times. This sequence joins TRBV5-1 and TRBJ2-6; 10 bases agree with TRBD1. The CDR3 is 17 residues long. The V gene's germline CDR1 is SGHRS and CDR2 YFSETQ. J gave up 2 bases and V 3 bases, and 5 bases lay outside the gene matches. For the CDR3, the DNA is TGCGCCAGCAGCTCGGGACAGGGGCTTACTGGGGCCAACGTCCTGACTTTC. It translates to CASSSGQGLTGANVLTF.

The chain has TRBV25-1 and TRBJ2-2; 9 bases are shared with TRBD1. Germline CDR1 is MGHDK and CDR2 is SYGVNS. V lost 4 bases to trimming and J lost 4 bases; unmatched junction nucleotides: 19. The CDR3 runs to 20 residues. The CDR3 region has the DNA TGTGCCAGCAGTGTAACCGGGACAGGGAGTTTGGGGGTCGGCACCGGGGAGCTGTTTTTT. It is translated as CASSVTGTGSLGVGTGELFF.

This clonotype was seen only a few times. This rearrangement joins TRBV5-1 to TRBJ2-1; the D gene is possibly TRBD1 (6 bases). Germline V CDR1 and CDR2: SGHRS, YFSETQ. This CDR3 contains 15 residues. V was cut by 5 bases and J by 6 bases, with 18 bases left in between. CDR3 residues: CASRLLRDTPNEQFF. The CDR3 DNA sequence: TGCGCCAGCAGGCTACTTCGGGACACTCCCAATGAGCAGTTCTTC.

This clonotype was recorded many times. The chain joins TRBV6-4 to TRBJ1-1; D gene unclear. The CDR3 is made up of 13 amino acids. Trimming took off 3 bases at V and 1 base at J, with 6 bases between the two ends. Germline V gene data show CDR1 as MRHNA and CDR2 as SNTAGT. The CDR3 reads CASSEKPNTEAFF. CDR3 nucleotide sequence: TGTGCCAGCAGTGAGAAACCGAACACTGAAGCTTTCTTT.

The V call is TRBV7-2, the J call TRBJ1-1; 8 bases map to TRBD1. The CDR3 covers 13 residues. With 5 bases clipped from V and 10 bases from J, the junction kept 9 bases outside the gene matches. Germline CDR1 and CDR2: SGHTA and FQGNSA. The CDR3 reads CASSPPGDRGAFF. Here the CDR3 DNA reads TGTGCCAGCAGCCCGCCTGGTGACAGGGGAGCTTTCTTT.

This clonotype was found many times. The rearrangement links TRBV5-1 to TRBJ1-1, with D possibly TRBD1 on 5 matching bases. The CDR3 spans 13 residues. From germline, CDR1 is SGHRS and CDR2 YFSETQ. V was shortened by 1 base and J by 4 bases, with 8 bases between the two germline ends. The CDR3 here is CASSLSGPTEAFF. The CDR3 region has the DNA TGCGCCAGCAGCTTGTCGGGGCCCACTGAAGCTTTCTTT.

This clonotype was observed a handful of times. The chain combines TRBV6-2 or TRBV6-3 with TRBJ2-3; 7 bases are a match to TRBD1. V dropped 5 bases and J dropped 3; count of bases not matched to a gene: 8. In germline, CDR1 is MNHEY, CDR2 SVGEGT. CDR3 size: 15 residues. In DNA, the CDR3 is TGTGCCAGCAGTACCGTGAACAGGGGAACAGATACGCAGTATTTT. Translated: CASSTVNRGTDTQYF.

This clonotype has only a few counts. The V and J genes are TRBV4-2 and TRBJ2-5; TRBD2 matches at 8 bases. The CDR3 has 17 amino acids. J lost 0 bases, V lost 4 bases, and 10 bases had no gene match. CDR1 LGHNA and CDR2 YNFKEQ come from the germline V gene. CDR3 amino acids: CASSPYFPGGDQETQYF. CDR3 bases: TGTGCCAGCAGCCCCTATTTCCCCGGGGGGGACCAAGAGACCCAGTACTTC.

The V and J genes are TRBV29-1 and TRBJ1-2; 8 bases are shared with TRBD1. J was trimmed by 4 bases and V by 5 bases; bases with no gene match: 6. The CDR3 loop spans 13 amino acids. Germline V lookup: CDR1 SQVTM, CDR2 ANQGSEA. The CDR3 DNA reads TGCAGCGTTACCTGGACAGGGACCTATGGCTACACCTTC. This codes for CSVTWTGTYGYTF.

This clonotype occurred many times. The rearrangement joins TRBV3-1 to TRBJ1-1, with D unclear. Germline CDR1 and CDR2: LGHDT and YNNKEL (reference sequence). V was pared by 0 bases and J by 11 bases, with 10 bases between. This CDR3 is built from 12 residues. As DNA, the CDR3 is TGTGCCAGCAGCCAAGATCTGGGGTGGGCTTTCTTT. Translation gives CASSQDLGWAFF. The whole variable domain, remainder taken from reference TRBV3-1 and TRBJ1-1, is DTAVSQTPKYLVTQMGNDKSIKCEQNLGHDTMYWYKQDSKKFLKIMFSYNNKELIINETVPNRFSPKSPDKAHLNLHINSLELGDSAVYFCASSQDLGWAFFGQGTRLTVV.